This T cell receptor beta chain is from a study of T cells in Graves' hyperthyroidism and ophthalmopathy. Amplification of TCR beta CDR3 regions used RNA as the template. The primer set for the first-round RT-PCR of the TCR CDR3 was HTBI. TCRdb fed the multiplex PCR reads into MiXCR, producing one record per CDR3 protein. The sample has about 59,000 distinct CDR3 sequences, about 50% seen once. The CDR3 is 16 amino acids. V was clipped by 1 base and J by 2 bases; unmatched bases: 5. Germline-derived CDR1 and CDR2 are SGHTS and YDEGEE. This clonotype came up many times. The sample was blood. The V and J genes are TRBV5-8 and TRBJ2-7; 11 bases agree with TRBD1. This clonotype originated in a woman aged 55 to 70 with Graves' ophthalmopathy. Written as DNA, the CDR3 is TGTGCCAGCAGCTTGAATGTGGGACAGGGGGCCTACGAGCAGTACTTC. Amino acids: CASSLNVGQGAYEQYF. The full variable domain, in which reference TRBV5-8 and TRBJ2-7 provide the parts outside the CDR3, is EAGVTQSPTHLIKTRGQQATLRCSPISGHTSVYWYQQALGLGLQFLLWYDEGEERNRGNFPPRFSGRQFPNYSSELNVNALELEDSALYLCASSLNVGQGAYEQYFGPGTRLTVT.